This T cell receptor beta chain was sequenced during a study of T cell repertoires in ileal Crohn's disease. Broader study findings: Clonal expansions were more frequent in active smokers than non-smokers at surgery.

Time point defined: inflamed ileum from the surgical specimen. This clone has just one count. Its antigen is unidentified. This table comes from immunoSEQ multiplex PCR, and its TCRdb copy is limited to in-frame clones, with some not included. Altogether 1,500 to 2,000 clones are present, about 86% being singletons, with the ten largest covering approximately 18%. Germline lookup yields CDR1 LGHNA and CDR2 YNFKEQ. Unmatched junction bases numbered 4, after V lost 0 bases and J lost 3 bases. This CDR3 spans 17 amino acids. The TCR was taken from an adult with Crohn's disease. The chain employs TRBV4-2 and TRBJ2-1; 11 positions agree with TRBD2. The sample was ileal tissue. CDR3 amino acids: CASSQEATSGIYNEQFF. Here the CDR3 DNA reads TGTGCCAGCAGCCAAGAGGCGACTAGCGGGATCTACAATGAGCAGTTCTTC.